What follows are 28 T cell receptor beta chains derived from one specimen sequenced in a study of cytomegalovirus exposure and HLA in healthy donors. 13 Jbeta primers and 60 Vbeta primers were used for the PCR. TCRdb keeps only in-frame clones here, not all; method: immunoSEQ multiplex PCR. The sample holds more than 200,000 clones, over 60% seen once. Material for sequencing was PBMCs. All receptors come from a male donor in good health and CMV-seronegative.

V is TRBV6-5 and J is TRBJ1-3; D is unclear. The CDR3 contains 15 residues. Trimming took 2 bases from V and 4 from J, leaving 12 bases between them. Germline V CDR1 and CDR2: MNHEY, SVGAGI. The CDR3 nucleotides read TGTGCCAGCAGTTACCAGAACAGCCCAGGAAACACCATATATTTT. It codes for CASSYQNSPGNTIYF.

CDR3: CASSLRTAGGEQYF. The CDR3 DNA sequence: TGTGCCAGCAGTTTAAGGACCGCGGGGGGCGAGCAGTACTTC. The chain has TRBV28 and TRBJ2-7; 8 bases line up with TRBD2. The junction had 6 bases not matched to a gene; V was cut back by 2 bases and J by 6 bases. Germline lookup yields CDR1 MDHEN and CDR2 SYDVKM. This CDR3 has 14 residues.

The V call is TRBV27, the J call TRBJ2-7, with a weak D call TRBD1 (5 bases). Germline V gives CDR1 MNHEY, CDR2 SMNVEV (reference sequence). CDR3 size: 15 residues. The germline V and J ends were trimmed by 5 bases and 0 bases, with 14 bases remaining between them. CDR3 DNA: TGTGCCAGCAGTCCCCGACAGACTCACTCCTACGAGCAGTACTTC. Its protein is CASSPRQTHSYEQYF.

The V and J genes are TRBV5-1 and TRBJ2-5, with D possibly being TRBD1 (6 bases). The ends were cut back, 1 base at V and 5 bases at J, with 12 bases in the middle. Looked up from germline, CDR1 is SGHRS and CDR2 is YFSETQ. This CDR3 is built from 14 residues. Written as DNA, the CDR3 is TGCGCCAGCAGCTTGTCAGGGGACGGGGAGACCCAGTACTTC. Translation gives CASSLSGDGETQYF.

The chain has TRBV28 and TRBJ1-5, with 9 bases that match TRBD1. The CDR3 is 14 amino acids. With V trimmed by 8 bases and J by 7 bases, 9 bases remained unmatched. In germline, CDR1 is MDHEN, CDR2 SYDVKM. The DNA for the CDR3 is TGTGCCAGCCCGGGACAGGGACCTATCCAGCCCCAGCATTTT. It codes for CASPGQGPIQPQHF.

Ten or more counts support this clone. V and J are TRBV2 and TRBJ1-1, with D hard to call. V lost 8 bases, J lost 10 bases, and 17 bases lay in between. The CDR3 loop spans 12 amino acids. The V gene's germline CDR1 is SNHLY and CDR2 FYNNEI. This chain's CDR3 is CASLSPIVGAFF. In DNA, the CDR3 is TGTGCCAGCCTATCCCCGATTGTTGGAGCTTTCTTT.

The chain carries TRBV10-3 and TRBJ2-3; D is perhaps TRBD1 (5 bases). The CDR3 is 15 amino acids. CDR1 is ENHRY and CDR2 is SYGVKD in the germline V gene. V was clipped by 8 bases and J by 6 bases, with 21 bases between them. The CDR3 nucleotides are TGTGCCATCGGGGCAAAAGACGTTATGTACGATACGCAGTATTTT. Translation: CAIGAKDVMYDTQYF.

V is TRBV28 and J is TRBJ2-7; no reliable D call. Germline CDR1 and CDR2: MDHEN and SYDVKM. This CDR3 is built from 14 residues. Trimming removed 2 bases from V and 3 bases from J, with 11 bases in between. The CDR3 sequence: CASSLGQILYEQYF. CDR3 in DNA: TGTGCCAGCAGTTTAGGGCAGATACTCTACGAGCAGTACTTC.

J is TRBJ2-1 and V is TRBV10-3; 16 bases map to TRBD2. The CDR3 runs to 18 residues. Trimming took 6 bases from V and 3 from J; bases not matched to a gene: 8. From germline, CDR1 is ENHRY and CDR2 SYGVKD. CDR3 coding DNA: TGTGCCATCAGCCCGGGACTAGCGGGAGGGGCGGGCTACAATGAGCAGTTCTTC. Amino acid sequence: CAISPGLAGGAGYNEQFF.

CDR3 amino acids: CASSLEWAGSTDTQYF. In DNA form, the CDR3 reads TGTGCCAGCAGCTTAGAGTGGGCGGGGAGCACAGATACGCAGTATTTT. The gene calls are TRBV7-6 and TRBJ2-3; tentatively, D is TRBD2 (6 bases). V lost 1 base and J lost 0, with 11 bases in between. This CDR3 is 16 amino acids long. Germline V gene data show CDR1 as SGHVS and CDR2 as FNYEAQ. Supplemented by reference TRBV7-6 and TRBJ2-3, the full variable domain reads GAGVSQSPRYKVTKRGQDVALRCDPISGHVSLYWYRQALGQGPEFLTYFNYEAQQDKSGLPNDRFSAERPEGSISTLTIQRTEQRDSAMYRCASSLEWAGSTDTQYFGPGTRLTVL.

The J gene is TRBJ2-3, the V gene TRBV27; TRBD2 is a possible D gene (5 bases). CDR1 and CDR2 from the germline V gene are MNHEY and SMNVEV (reference sequence). V was trimmed by 3 bases and J by 3 bases, leaving 10 bases between them. The CDR3 is 14 amino acids. The CDR3 loop is CASSLRALTDTQYF. As DNA, the CDR3 is TGTGCCAGCAGTTTGAGGGCTTTAACAGATACGCAGTATTTT.

The chain carries TRBV5-1 and TRBJ1-3; 7 bases align to TRBD1. Germline lookup yields CDR1 SGHRS and CDR2 YFSETQ. The CDR3 has 15 residues. J lost 1 base, V lost 4 bases, and 5 bases had no gene match. The DNA of the CDR3 is TGCGCCAGCAGCCAACGACAGGGTTCTGGAAACACCATATATTTT. Residues: CASSQRQGSGNTIYF.

The genes are TRBV27 and TRBJ2-3; D remains unclear. CDR3 length: 14 amino acids. V gave up 1 base and J gave up 0 bases, with 5 bases separating them. The germline V gene has CDR1 MNHEY and CDR2 SMNVEV (reference sequence). The CDR3 DNA reads TGTGCCAGCAGTTTATATTCTAGCACAGATACGCAGTATTTT. Translation gives CASSLYSSTDTQYF.

J is TRBJ1-2 and V is TRBV28; weak D call: TRBD1 (6 bases). V lost 6 bases to trimming and J lost 7 bases, with 21 bases between them. Germline V gene lookup returns CDR1 MDHEN and CDR2 SYDVKM. The CDR3 is 15 amino acids. CDR3 in DNA: TGTGCCAGCAGCCCCGAGAAGGCCCGAGGGGGTGGCTACACCTTC. This sequence encodes CASSPEKARGGGYTF.

V usage is TRBV7-3 and J usage is TRBJ2-7; D possibly corresponds to TRBD1 (6 bases). The V gene lost 1 base and the J gene lost 2 bases, with 18 bases spanning the gap. Germline V gene data show CDR1 as SGHTA and CDR2 as FQGTGA. This CDR3 comprises 17 residues. The CDR3 nucleotides read TGTGCCAGCAGCTTAAAGGCAGGGGCGGTACTACCCTACGAGCAGTACTTC. Translating gives CASSLKAGAVLPYEQYF.

The rearrangement joins TRBV6-5 to TRBJ1-4; weak D call: TRBD1 (5 bases). The CDR3 loop spans 15 amino acids. CDR1 MNHEY and CDR2 SVGAGI come from the germline V gene. The germline V and J ends were trimmed by 6 bases and 0 bases, with 11 bases remaining between them. CDR3 coding DNA: TGTGCCAGCAGGTTGACAGCCTCAACTAATGAAAAACTGTTTTTT. This sequence encodes CASRLTASTNEKLFF.

This rearrangement joins TRBV5-4 to TRBJ1-1, with D unresolved. V lost 4 bases to trimming and J lost 8 bases, with 15 bases between them. CDR3 length: 13 amino acids. CDR1 and CDR2 (germline): SGHNT, YYREEE (reference sequence). The CDR3 loop is CASSPVGLPEAFF. The CDR3 DNA sequence: TGTGCCAGCAGCCCGGTAGGACTTCCCGAAGCTTTCTTT.

This chain joins TRBV6-5 and TRBJ2-7; tentatively, D is TRBD2 (5 bases). Trimming left V 5 bases short and J 1 base short, with 15 bases between. This CDR3 region has 15 residues. Germline V CDR1 and CDR2: MNHEY, SVGAGI. The CDR3 region is CASSGLKTGSYEQYF. Written as DNA, the CDR3 is TGTGCCAGCAGTGGCCTTAAAACGGGATCCTACGAGCAGTACTTC.

The V gene is TRBV5-1, the J gene TRBJ1-4; 8 bases fit TRBD1. Germline assignment: CDR1 SGHRS and CDR2 YFSETQ. The CDR3 sequence is 13 residues long. V lost 5 bases and J lost 7; bases outside the gene matches: 4. CDR3 DNA: TGCGCCAGCAGACTCGGGACAGGTGAAAAACTGTTTTTT. The encoded protein is CASRLGTGEKLFF.

The chain has TRBV19 and TRBJ2-1; D may be TRBD2 (5 bases). CDR1 and CDR2 (germline): LNHDA, SQIVND (reference sequence). There are 14 residues in the CDR3. V lost 4 bases, J lost 5 bases, and 12 bases lay in between. The CDR3: CASSKRTGHNEQFF. CDR3 DNA sequence: TGTGCCAGTAGTAAGAGGACTGGCCACAATGAGCAGTTCTTC.

The chain links TRBV18 to TRBJ1-4; 7 bases are shared with TRBD1. Germline V lookup: CDR1 KGHSH, CDR2 LQKENI. CDR3 length: 15 amino acids. V lost 2 bases to trimming and J lost 5 bases; unmatched junction nucleotides: 5. As DNA, the CDR3 is TGTGCCAGCTCACCAGAGGGGGCTGGGAATGAAAAACTGTTTTTT. It yields the protein CASSPEGAGNEKLFF. The entire variable domain, with the rest obtained from reference TRBV18 and TRBJ1-4, is as follows: NAGVMQNPRHLVRRRGQEARLRCSPMKGHSHVYWYRQLPEEGLKFMVYLQKENIIDESGMPKERFSAEFPKEGPSILRIQQVVRGDSAAYFCASSPEGAGNEKLFFGSGTQLSVL.

This chain links TRBV4-1 with TRBJ1-2; tentative D call: TRBD1 (5 bases). The CDR3 length is 14 residues. Germline lookup yields CDR1 MGHRA and CDR2 YSYEKL. Trimming took off 1 base at V and 8 bases at J, with 14 bases between the two ends. The CDR3 region has the DNA TGCGCCAGCAGCCAAGGGGAGGGGCATTGGGGCTACACCTTC. Amino acids: CASSQGEGHWGYTF.

The J gene is TRBJ2-7, the V gene TRBV28, with TRBD1 identical over 9 bases. V dropped 3 bases and J dropped 1; count of bases not matched to a gene: 10. Germline CDR1 reads MDHEN; CDR2 reads SYDVKM. This CDR3 has 17 amino acids. The CDR3 DNA follows: TGTGCCAGCAGTTTCCAATCCGGACAGGGGCGTTCCTACGAGCAGTACTTC. Its protein is CASSFQSGQGRSYEQYF.

The V and J genes are TRBV2 and TRBJ2-7; D remains unclear. CDR3 length equals 12 residues. Germline CDR1 reads SNHLY; CDR2 reads FYNNEI. V was shortened by 8 bases and J by 2 bases, with 10 bases between the two germline ends. For the CDR3, the DNA is TGTGCCAGCTCAGCGTCCGCCTACGAGCAGTACTTC. It encodes CASSASAYEQYF.

This chain joins TRBV6-7 and TRBJ1-5; no reliable D call. TRBV6-7 is an open reading frame, and its role is uncertain. The CDR3 totals 12 residues. V dropped 10 bases and J dropped 2 bases, with 9 bases sitting between them. The CDR3 loop reads CAILQGNQPQHF. The CDR3 region has the DNA TGTGCCATCCTCCAGGGCAATCAGCCCCAGCATTTT.

The chain couples TRBV20-1 to TRBJ2-4; unclear D gene. The CDR3 extends over 11 amino acids. From germline, CDR1 is DFQATT and CDR2 SNEGSKA (reference sequence). The V end was cut by 5 bases, the J end by 8 bases, with 10 bases between. For the CDR3, the DNA is TGCAGTGCTGGTCGGGTGGACATTCAGTACTTC. Translated, it gives CSAGRVDIQYF.

The gene calls are TRBV6-5 and TRBJ2-5; the D is unclear. The J call could be wrong; TRBJ2-7 is a better fit for the DNA end. Germline loops: CDR1 MNHEY, CDR2 SVGAGI. CDR3 length equals 11 residues. CDR3 amino acids: CASSYYYEQYF. The CDR3 region has the DNA TGTGCCAGCAGTTATTACTACGAGCAGTACTTC.

Comments on this clone: Germline and junction disagree at one end, which may indicate a read error. This chain links TRBV11-1 with TRBJ2-7; weak D call: TRBD2 (6 bases). Germline V gene data show CDR1 as SGHAT and CDR2 as FQDESV (reference sequence). The CDR3 spans 16 residues. CDR3 sequence reads: CASSLRWSRDSDEQYF. DNA of the CDR3: TGTGCCAGCAGCTTACGGTGGTCCAGGGACTCCGACGAGCAGTACTTC.